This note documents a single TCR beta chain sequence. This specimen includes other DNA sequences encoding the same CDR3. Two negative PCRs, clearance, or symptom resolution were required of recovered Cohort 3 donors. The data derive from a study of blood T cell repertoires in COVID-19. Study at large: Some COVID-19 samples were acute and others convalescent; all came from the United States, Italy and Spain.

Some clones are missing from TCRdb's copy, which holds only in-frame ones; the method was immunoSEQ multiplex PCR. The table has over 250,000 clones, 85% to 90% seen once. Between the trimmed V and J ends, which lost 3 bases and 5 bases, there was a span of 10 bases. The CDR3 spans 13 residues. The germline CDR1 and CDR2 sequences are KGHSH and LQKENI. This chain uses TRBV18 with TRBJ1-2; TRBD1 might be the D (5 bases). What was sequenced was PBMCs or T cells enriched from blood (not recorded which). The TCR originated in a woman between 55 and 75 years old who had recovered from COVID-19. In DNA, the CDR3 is TGTGCCAGCTCACCTGGAGGGGATTATGGCTACACCTTC. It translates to CASSPGGDYGYTF.